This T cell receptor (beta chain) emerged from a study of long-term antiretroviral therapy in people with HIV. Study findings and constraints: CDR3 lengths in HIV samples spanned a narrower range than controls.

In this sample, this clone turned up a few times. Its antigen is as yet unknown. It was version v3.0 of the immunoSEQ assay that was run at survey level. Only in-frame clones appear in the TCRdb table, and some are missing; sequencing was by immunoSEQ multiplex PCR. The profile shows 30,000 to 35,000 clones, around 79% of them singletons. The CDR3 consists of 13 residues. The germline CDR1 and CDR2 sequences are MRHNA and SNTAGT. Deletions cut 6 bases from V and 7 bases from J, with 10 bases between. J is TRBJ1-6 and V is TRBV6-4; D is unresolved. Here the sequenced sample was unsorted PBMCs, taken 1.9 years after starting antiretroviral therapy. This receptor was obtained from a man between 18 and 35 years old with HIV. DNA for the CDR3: TGTGCCAGCAGCTTTAAGGAAAATTCACCCCTCCACTTT. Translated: CASSFKENSPLHF.